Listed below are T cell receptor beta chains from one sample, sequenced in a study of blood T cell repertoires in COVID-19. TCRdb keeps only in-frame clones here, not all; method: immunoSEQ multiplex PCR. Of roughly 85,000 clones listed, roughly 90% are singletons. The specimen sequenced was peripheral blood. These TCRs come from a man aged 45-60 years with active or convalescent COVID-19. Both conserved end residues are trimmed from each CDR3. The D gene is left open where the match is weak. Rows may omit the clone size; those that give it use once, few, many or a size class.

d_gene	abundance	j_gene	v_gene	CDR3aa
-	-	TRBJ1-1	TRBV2	ATKQDSRNTEAF
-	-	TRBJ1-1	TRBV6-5	ASSPTGLEHSEAF
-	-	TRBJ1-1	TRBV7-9	ASSLLGTSEAF
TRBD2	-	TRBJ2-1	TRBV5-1	ASSFTAGTTNEQF
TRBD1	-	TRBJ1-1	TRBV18	ASSLSFTGANTEAF
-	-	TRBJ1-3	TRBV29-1	SVGQGSGNTIY
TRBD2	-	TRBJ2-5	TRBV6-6	ASSGRLAGGQETQY
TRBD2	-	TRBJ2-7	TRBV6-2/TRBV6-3	ASSRRDSGRVRYEQY
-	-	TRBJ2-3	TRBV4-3	ASSQVKGAGTDTQY
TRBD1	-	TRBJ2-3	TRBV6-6	ASSYEDRGTDTQY
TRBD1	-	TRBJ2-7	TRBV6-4	ASSDLRDRGTHEQY
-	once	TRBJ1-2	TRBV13	ASSFRDTGYT
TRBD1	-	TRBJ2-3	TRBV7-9	ASSLWTGAHIPDTQY
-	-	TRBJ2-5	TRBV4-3	ASSQTGAETQY
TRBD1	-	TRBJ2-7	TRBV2	ASREDRTGREQY
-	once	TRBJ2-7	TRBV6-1	ASSGSYEQY
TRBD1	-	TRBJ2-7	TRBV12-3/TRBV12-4	ASGDRGLGEQY
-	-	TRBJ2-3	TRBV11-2	ASSLGPGETDTQY
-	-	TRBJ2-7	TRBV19	ASSHNSYEQY
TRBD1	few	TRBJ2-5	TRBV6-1	ASSEIYRGDQETQY
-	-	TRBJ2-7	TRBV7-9	ASSPSLAGPYEQY
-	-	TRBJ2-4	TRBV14	ASSKGPLLAKNIQY
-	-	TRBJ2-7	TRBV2	ASSDLSGRQNEQY
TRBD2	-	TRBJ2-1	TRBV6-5	ASSLTSGGGNEQF
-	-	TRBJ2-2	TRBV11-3	ASSLGGGGGGSNTGELF
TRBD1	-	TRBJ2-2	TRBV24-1	ATSDSGTVTGELF
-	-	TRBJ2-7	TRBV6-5	ASSLSAGYEQY
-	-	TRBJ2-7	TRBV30	AWSKQTGLRFYEQY
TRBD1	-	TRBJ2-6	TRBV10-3	AISEGTGGSGANVLT
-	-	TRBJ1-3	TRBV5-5	ASSLGLPSSGNTIY
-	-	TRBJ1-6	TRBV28	ASSLMGARNSPLH
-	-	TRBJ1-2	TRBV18	ASSPPDSFYGYT
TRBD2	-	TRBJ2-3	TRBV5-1	ASSLGLAGTDTQY
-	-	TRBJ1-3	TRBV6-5	ASSYSGGRKNTIY
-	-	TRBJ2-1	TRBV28	ASRRGQSNEQF
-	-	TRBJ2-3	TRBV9	ASSVDGDTQY
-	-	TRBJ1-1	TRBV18	ASSPERDILNTEAF
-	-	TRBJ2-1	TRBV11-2	ASSLLFGGAYNEQF
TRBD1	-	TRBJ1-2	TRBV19	ASTGGQGPLLNYGYT
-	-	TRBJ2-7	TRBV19	ASRNFTGKQY
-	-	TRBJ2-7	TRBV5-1	ASSLANEQY
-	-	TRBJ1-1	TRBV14	ASSQIHFGRTEAF
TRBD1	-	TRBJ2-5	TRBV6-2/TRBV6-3	ASSPTRGLETQY
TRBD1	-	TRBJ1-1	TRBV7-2	ASSLPTGAGAF
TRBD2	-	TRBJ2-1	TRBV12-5	ASGFAGGVEQF
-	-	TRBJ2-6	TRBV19	ASSILGLPGRSGANVLT
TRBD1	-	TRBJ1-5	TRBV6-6	ASSYPPGQGAQPQH
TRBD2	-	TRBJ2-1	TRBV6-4	ASSEGTSGRTEQF
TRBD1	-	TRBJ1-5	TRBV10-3	AISETGAPNQPQH
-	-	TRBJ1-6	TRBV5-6	ASSLSYAGTLLNNSPLH
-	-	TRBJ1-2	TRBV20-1	SAQYSYGYT
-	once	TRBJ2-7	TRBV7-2	ASSSRRGGGHEQY
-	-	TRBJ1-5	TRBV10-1	ASRGSTGCIQPQH
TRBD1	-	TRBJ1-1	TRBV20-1	SALTGVEAF
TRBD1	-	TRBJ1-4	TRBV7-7	ASSLGTGGPNEKLF
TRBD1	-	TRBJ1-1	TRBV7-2	ASSLARTGMNTEAF
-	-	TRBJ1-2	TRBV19	ASSGGQRSSGYT
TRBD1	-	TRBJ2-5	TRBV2	ASLIQGAGETQY
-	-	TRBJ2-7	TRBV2	ASSEGGWGSYEQY
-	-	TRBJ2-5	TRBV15	ATSNLLARREETQY